The rows below give T cell receptor beta chains drawn from one sample of a study of response to subunit inactivated influenza vaccine. TCRdb re-analysed the RT-PCR reads in MiXCR, keeping a single row per CDR3 protein. This table holds roughly 570,000 distinct CDR3 sequences, 10% to 15% found once. The sequencing here drew on PBMCs from blood, taken around seven weeks after vaccination. The receptors here all came from a man aged 50 to 60 who received an inactivated influenza vaccine. Both conserved end residues are part of each CDR3. Fields, in order: J gene, clone size, D gene, V gene, CDR3 protein, CDR3 DNA. The D gene is left open where the match is weak. Where a row states a size, it is once, few, many or the class of an expanded clone; other rows omit it.

TRBJ2-3 . TRBD2 TRBV27 CASSLHRTRGTDTQYF TGTGCCAGCAGTTTACACAGGACTAGGGGCACAGATACGCAGTATTTT
TRBJ2-7 . . TRBV6-6 CASRDPALHEQYF TGTGCCAGCAGAGATCCGGCCCTTCACGAGCAGTACTTC
TRBJ2-7 . . TRBV5-5 CASSLGVRLISSYEQYF TGTGCCAGCAGCTTGGGAGTCAGGCTCATAAGCTCCTACGAGCAGTACTTC
TRBJ2-2 few TRBD1 TRBV7-9 CASSWTGGEAGELFF TGTGCCAGCAGCTGGACAGGGGGCGAGGCCGGGGAGCTGTTTTTT
TRBJ2-1 few TRBD1 TRBV10-3 CAISPRQGYNEQFF TGTGCCATCAGTCCCAGACAGGGCTACAATGAGCAGTTCTTC
TRBJ2-5 few TRBD1 TRBV9 CASSPRTGGETQYF TGTGCCAGCAGCCCCCGGACAGGGGGGGAGACCCAGTACTTC
TRBJ2-5 . TRBD1 TRBV7-2 CASSSGDREQETQYF TGTGCCAGCAGCTCGGGGGACAGGGAGCAAGAGACCCAGTACTTC
TRBJ2-6 . . TRBV7-2 CASSPPGPMTGANVLTF TGTGCCAGCAGCCCTCCGGGACCCATGACTGGGGCCAACGTCCTGACTTTC
TRBJ2-2 . TRBD1 TRBV9 CASSGTGVGTGELFF TGTGCCAGCAGCGGAACAGGGGTGGGCACCGGGGAGCTGTTTTTT
TRBJ2-2 many . TRBV12-3/TRBV12-4 CASSPLMGYTGELFF TGTGCCAGCAGTCCCCTAATGGGGTACACCGGGGAGCTGTTTTTT
TRBJ2-3 . TRBD2 TRBV20-1 CSAGAEAGVADTQYF TGCAGTGCTGGGGCGGAGGCGGGAGTGGCAGATACGCAGTATTTT
TRBJ2-3 many . TRBV24-1 CATKEGSTDTQYF TGTGCCACCAAGGAGGGAAGCACAGATACGCAGTATTTT
TRBJ1-1 many . TRBV27 CASSLGASTEAFF TGTGCCAGCAGTTTAGGGGCGTCCACTGAAGCTTTCTTT
TRBJ2-7 . TRBD1 TRBV12-3/TRBV12-4 CASSFRQGYIYEQYF TGTGCCAGCAGTTTTAGACAGGGGTATATCTACGAGCAGTACTTC
TRBJ2-7 . . TRBV5-1 CASSFRTDGGEEQYF TGCGCCAGCAGCTTCCGGACTGACGGTGGGGAAGAGCAGTACTTC
TRBJ2-1 few . TRBV4-2 CASGASGRQFF TGTGCCAGCGGGGCCTCCGGGCGGCAGTTCTTC
TRBJ1-2 many . TRBV12-3/TRBV12-4 CASSQDYGYTF TGTGCCAGCAGTCAGGACTATGGCTACACCTTC
TRBJ2-3 . . TRBV5-1 CASSSWDTSTDTQYF TGCGCCAGCAGCTCGTGGGACACGAGCACAGATACGCAGTATTTT
TRBJ2-7 few . TRBV18 CASSPGFDYEQYF TGTGCCAGCTCACCAGGGTTTGATTACGAGCAGTACTTC
TRBJ2-2 once TRBD1 TRBV4-2 CASSQELPGQGANTRELFF TGTGCCAGCAGCCAAGAATTACCGGGACAGGGGGCGAACACCAGGGAGCTGTTTTTT
TRBJ2-1 few TRBD1 TRBV7-2 CASSPDRGRFNEQFF TGTGCCAGCAGTCCGGACAGGGGGCGCTTCAATGAGCAGTTCTTC
TRBJ1-6 few . TRBV12-3/TRBV12-4 CASSLIDNSPLHF TGTGCCAGCAGTTTAATAGATAATTCACCCCTCCACTTT
TRBJ1-1 . TRBD1 TRBV12-3/TRBV12-4 CASSFPAGGLNTEAFF TGTGCCAGCAGTTTCCCCGCAGGGGGCTTAAACACTGAAGCTTTCTTT
TRBJ2-2 many . TRBV24-1 CATSDTRDLKNTGELFF TGTGCCACCAGTGATACACGGGACTTAAAGAACACCGGGGAGCTGTTTTTT
TRBJ1-2 many . TRBV5-6 CASSLEDYGYTF TGTGCCAGCAGCTTGGAGGACTATGGCTACACCTTC
TRBJ2-7 . . TRBV10-3 CAISDRPPGESYEQYF TGTGCCATCAGTGACCGACCGCCGGGAGAAAGCTACGAGCAGTACTTC
TRBJ2-3 . . TRBV4-1 CASSQDSTGSPDTQYF TGCGCCAGCAGCCAAGACAGCACGGGGTCCCCCGATACGCAGTATTTT
TRBJ1-5 . TRBD1 TRBV20-1 CSVRQGFTQPQHF TGCAGTGTAAGACAGGGTTTTACTCAGCCCCAGCATTTT
TRBJ2-5 few . TRBV3-1 CASSDSGKQETQYF TGTGCCAGCAGCGACAGCGGCAAACAAGAGACCCAGTACTTC
TRBJ1-1 . . TRBV7-2 CASSLTLTRNTEAFF TGTGCCAGCAGCTTAACCTTAACTAGGAACACTGAAGCTTTCTTT
TRBJ2-3 . . TRBV7-2 CASSRRPADTQYF TGTGCCAGCAGCCGGAGGCCGGCGGATACGCAGTATTTT
TRBJ2-2 . TRBD2 TRBV12-3/TRBV12-4 CASSFGGGIYTGELFF TGTGCCAGCAGTTTCGGCGGGGGTATCTACACCGGGGAGCTGTTTTTT
TRBJ2-2 few . TRBV11-2 CASSPTPHTGELFF TGTGCCAGCAGCCCCACCCCCCACACCGGGGAGCTGTTTTTT
TRBJ2-1 many TRBD2 TRBV4-3 CASSQDRSGGAREQFF TGCGCCAGCAGCCAAGACCGTAGCGGGGGGGCCCGGGAGCAGTTCTTC
TRBJ1-5 . . TRBV28 CAAQGRGQPQHF TGTGCCGCCCAAGGGAGAGGTCAGCCCCAGCATTTT
TRBJ2-1 . TRBD2 TRBV6-5 CASSYRASGIYNEQFF TGTGCCAGCAGTTACCGGGCTAGCGGGATCTACAATGAGCAGTTCTTC
TRBJ2-3 . . TRBV5-6 CASSLRRPDTQYF TGTGCCAGCAGCTTGAGGAGACCAGATACGCAGTATTTT
TRBJ1-2 . . TRBV29-1 CSVEDPNRFFYGYTF TGCAGCGTTGAAGATCCTAACAGGTTTTTCTATGGCTACACCTTC
TRBJ2-1 . TRBD2 TRBV7-2 CASSISSGRALGNEQFF TGTGCCAGCAGCATCTCTAGCGGGAGGGCCTTAGGCAATGAGCAGTTCTTC
TRBJ2-5 many . TRBV29-1 CSALRTRAQYF TGCAGCGCACTCAGGACTCGGGCCCAGTACTTC
TRBJ2-1 many . TRBV7-9 CASSSSLKLLGEQFF TGTGCCAGCAGCTCCTCCCTTAAGCTGCTGGGTGAGCAGTTCTTC
TRBJ2-1 . . TRBV28 CASSVQGTNEQFF TGTGCCAGCAGTGTGCAGGGGACCAATGAGCAGTTCTTC
TRBJ1-5 . TRBD1 TRBV20-1 CGARDYTGDFNQPQHF TGCGGTGCAAGAGATTATACAGGGGACTTCAATCAGCCCCAGCATTTT
TRBJ2-1 few TRBD2 TRBV20-1 CSARVVRPGLVYNEQFF TGCAGTGCTAGAGTTGTTCGACCGGGACTAGTTTACAATGAGCAGTTCTTC
TRBJ2-3 many . TRBV6-5 CASSYSITDTQYF TGTGCCAGCAGTTACTCGATCACAGATACGCAGTATTTT
TRBJ2-1 many . TRBV4-3 CASSQDYMGLEGFHEQFF TGCGCCAGCAGCCAAGATTATATGGGGCTAGAGGGCTTCCATGAGCAGTTCTTC
TRBJ2-1 . . TRBV2 CASSDVGHQFF TGTGCCAGCAGTGATGTGGGGCACCAGTTCTTC
TRBJ1-2 . TRBD1 TRBV6-2/TRBV6-3 CASSGGQGAVYGYTF TGTGCCAGCAGTGGAGGACAGGGGGCTGTCTATGGCTACACCTTC
TRBJ2-1 . . TRBV13 CASTKDSIYNEQFF TGTGCCAGCACCAAAGACAGCATCTACAATGAGCAGTTCTTC
TRBJ1-1 few . TRBV6-4 CASSEIKLNTEAFF TGTGCCAGCAGCGAAATTAAATTGAACACTGAAGCTTTCTTT
TRBJ1-1 . . TRBV6-1 CASSQSLGAFF TGTGCCAGCAGTCAGTCCCTGGGGGCTTTCTTT
TRBJ2-7 . TRBD2 TRBV20-1 CSARDVLAGVYEQYF TGCAGTGCTAGAGATGTACTAGCGGGGGTTTACGAGCAGTACTTC
TRBJ2-1 many . TRBV7-2 CASSPGREYNEQFF TGTGCCAGCAGCCCAGGAAGGGAATACAATGAGCAGTTCTTC
TRBJ1-5 few . TRBV7-2 CASSLAGGLRNQPQHF TGTGCCAGCAGCTTAGCAGGAGGGCTGAGGAATCAGCCCCAGCATTTT
TRBJ2-5 few . TRBV6-2/TRBV6-3 CASRRDQTETQYF TGTGCCAGCAGACGGGACCAAACGGAGACCCAGTACTTC
TRBJ1-1 . TRBD1 TRBV5-1 CASSLAGQGEINTEAFF TGCGCCAGCAGCTTGGCCGGACAGGGGGAGATAAACACTGAAGCTTTCTTT
TRBJ2-5 many . TRBV20-1 CSASQGAETQYF TGCAGTGCTAGCCAGGGCGCAGAGACCCAGTACTTC
TRBJ2-7 few . TRBV4-2 CASSQGSNGGHEQYF TGTGCCAGCAGCCAAGGAAGCAACGGGGGCCACGAGCAGTACTTC
TRBJ2-7 few . TRBV10-3 CAISESPLDVYEQYF TGTGCCATCAGTGAGTCCCCCCTCGACGTCTACGAGCAGTACTTC